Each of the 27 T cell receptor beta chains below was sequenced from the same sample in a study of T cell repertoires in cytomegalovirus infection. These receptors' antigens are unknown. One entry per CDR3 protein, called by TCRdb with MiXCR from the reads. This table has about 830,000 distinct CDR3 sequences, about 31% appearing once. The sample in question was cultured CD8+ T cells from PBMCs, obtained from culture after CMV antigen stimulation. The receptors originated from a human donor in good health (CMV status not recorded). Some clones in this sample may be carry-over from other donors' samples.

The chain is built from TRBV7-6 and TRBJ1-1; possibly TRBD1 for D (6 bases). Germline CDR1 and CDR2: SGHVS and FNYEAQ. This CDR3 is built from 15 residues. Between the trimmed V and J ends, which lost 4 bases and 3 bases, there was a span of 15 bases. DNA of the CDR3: TGTGCCAGCAGCTCCCAACAGGGCCCGGACACTGAAGCTTTCTTT. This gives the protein CASSSQQGPDTEAFF.

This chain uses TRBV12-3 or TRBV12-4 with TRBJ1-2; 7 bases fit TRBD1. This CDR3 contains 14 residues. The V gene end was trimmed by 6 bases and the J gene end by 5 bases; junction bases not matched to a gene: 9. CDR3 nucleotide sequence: TGTGCCAGCAGCACACAGGGGAGTGGGTATGGCTACACCTTC. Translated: CASSTQGSGYGYTF.

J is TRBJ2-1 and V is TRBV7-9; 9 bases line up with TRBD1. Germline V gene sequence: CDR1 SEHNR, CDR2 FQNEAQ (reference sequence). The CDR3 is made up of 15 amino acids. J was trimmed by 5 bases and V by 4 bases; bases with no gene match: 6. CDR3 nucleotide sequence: TGTGCCAGCAGCTCAAAGGGACAGGGAAACAATGAGCAGTTCTTC. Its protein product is CASSSKGQGNNEQFF.

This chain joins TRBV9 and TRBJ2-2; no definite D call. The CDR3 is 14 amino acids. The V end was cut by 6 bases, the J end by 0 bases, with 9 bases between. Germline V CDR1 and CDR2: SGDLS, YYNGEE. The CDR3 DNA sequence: TGTGCCAGCACGCACAGCACGAACACCGGGGAGCTGTTTTTT. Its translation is CASTHSTNTGELFF. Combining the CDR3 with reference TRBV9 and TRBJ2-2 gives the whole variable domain DSGVTQTPKHLITATGQRVTLRCSPRSGDLSVYWYQQSLDQGLQFLIQYYNGEERAKGNILERFSAQQFPDLHSELNLSSLELGDSALYFCASTHSTNTGELFFGEGSRLTVL.

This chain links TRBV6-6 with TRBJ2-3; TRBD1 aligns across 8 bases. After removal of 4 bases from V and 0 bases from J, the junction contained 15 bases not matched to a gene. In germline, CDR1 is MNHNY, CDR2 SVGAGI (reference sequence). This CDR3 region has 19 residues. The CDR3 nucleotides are TGTGCCAGCAGTTTAATGACAGGGGCTTTCAGATATAGCACAGATACGCAGTATTTT. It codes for CASSLMTGAFRYSTDTQYF.

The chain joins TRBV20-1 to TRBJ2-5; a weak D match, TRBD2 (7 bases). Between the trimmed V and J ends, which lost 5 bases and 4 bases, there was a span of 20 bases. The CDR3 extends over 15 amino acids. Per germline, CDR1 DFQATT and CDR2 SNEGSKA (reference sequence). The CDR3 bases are TGCAGTGCTGTGGGAGGGGGGGGGATCGGAGAGACCCAGTACTTC. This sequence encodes CSAVGGGGIGETQYF.

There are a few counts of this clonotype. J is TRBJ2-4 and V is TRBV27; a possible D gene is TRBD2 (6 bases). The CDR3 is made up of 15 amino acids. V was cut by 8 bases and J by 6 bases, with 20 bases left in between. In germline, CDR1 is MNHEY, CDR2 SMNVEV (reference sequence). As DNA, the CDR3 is TGTGCCAGCGTTGGAGGTCGGGCCGGGGGAAACATTCAGTACTTC. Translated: CASVGGRAGGNIQYF.

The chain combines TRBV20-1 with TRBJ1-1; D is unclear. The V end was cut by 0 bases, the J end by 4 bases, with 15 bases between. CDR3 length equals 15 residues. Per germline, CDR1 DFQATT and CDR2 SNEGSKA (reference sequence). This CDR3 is CSARDLVSGSTEAFF. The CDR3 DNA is TGCAGTGCTAGAGATTTAGTCTCGGGGAGCACTGAAGCTTTCTTT.

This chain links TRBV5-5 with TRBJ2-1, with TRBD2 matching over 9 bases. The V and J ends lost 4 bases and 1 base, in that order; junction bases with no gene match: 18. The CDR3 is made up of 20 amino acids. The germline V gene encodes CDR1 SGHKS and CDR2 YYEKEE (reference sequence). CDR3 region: CASSPWGVAGALTSYNEQFF. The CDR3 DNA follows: TGTGCCAGCAGCCCCTGGGGGGTAGCGGGGGCCCTTACTTCCTACAATGAGCAGTTCTTC. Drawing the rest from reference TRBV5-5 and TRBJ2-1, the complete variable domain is DAGVTQSPTHLIKTRGQQVTLRCSPISGHKSVSWYQQVLGQGPQFIFQYYEKEERGRGNFPDRFSARQFPNYSSELNVNALLLGDSALYLCASSPWGVAGALTSYNEQFFGPGTRLTVL.

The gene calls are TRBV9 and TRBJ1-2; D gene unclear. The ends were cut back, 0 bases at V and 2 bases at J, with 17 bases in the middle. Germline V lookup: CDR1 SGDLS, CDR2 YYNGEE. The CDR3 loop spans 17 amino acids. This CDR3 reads CASSVDFGVDGNYGYTF. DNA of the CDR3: TGTGCCAGCAGCGTAGATTTTGGAGTGGACGGGAACTATGGCTACACCTTC.

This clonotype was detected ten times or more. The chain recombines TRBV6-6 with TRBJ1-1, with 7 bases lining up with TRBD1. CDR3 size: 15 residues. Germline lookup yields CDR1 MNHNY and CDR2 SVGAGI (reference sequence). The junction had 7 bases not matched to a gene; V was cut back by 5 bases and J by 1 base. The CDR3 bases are TGTGCCAGCAGTCCCACAGGGGCGCGGAACACTGAAGCTTTCTTT. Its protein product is CASSPTGARNTEAFF.

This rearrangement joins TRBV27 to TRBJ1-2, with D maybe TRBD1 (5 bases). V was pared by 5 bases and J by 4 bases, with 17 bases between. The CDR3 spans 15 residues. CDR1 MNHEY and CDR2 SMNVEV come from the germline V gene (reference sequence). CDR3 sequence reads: CASSLTRQSFYGYTF. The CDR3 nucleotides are TGTGCCAGCAGTCTAACTCGACAGAGTTTCTATGGCTACACCTTC.

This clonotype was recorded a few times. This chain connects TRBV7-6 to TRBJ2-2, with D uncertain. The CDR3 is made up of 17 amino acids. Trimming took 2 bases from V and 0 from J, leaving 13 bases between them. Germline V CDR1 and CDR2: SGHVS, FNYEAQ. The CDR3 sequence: CASSLLAWTPNTGELFF. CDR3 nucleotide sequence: TGTGCCAGCAGCTTACTTGCGTGGACCCCGAACACCGGGGAGCTGTTTTTT.

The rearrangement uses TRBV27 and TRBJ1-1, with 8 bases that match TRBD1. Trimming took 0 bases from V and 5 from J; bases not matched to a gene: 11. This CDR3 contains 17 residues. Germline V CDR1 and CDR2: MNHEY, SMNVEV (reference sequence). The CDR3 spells CASSLSWGQAGGTEAFF. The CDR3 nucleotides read TGTGCCAGCAGTTTATCGTGGGGACAGGCCGGGGGTACTGAAGCTTTCTTT.

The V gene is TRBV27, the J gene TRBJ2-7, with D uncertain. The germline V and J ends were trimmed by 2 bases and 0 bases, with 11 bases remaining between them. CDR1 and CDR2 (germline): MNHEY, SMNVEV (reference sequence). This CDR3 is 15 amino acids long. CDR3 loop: CASSLLQSTSYEQYF. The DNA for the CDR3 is TGTGCCAGCAGTTTACTGCAGTCAACCTCCTACGAGCAGTACTTC.

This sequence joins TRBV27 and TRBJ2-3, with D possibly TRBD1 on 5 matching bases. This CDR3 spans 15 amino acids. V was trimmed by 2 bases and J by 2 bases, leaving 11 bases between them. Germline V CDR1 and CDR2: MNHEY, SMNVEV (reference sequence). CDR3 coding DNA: TGTGCCAGCAGTTTACAGGGCTACGACACAGATACGCAGTATTTT. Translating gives CASSLQGYDTDTQYF.

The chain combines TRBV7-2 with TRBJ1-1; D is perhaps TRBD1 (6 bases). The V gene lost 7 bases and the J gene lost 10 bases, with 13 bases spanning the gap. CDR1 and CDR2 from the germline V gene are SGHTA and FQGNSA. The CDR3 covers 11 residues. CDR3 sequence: CASIQQGLAFF. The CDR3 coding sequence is TGTGCCAGCATCCAACAGGGTTTAGCTTTCTTT.

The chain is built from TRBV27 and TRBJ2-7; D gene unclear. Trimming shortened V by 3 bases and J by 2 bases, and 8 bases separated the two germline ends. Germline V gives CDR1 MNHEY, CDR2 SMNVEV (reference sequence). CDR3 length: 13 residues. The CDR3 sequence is CASSFLDPYEQYF. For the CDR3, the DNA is TGTGCCAGCAGTTTTTTGGACCCCTACGAGCAGTACTTC.

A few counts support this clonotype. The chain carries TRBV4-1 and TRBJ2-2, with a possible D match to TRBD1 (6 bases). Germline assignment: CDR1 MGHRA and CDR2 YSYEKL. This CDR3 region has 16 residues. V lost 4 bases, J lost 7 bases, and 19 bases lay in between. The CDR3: CASSRQVRGLDGELFF. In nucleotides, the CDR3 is TGCGCCAGCAGCCGTCAAGTGAGGGGGTTGGACGGGGAGCTGTTTTTT.

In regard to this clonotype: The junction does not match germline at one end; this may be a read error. The CDR3 DNA sequence: TGTGTCAGCAGCTCCACAGAGACCCAGTACTTC. The encoded protein is CVSSSTETQYF. J is TRBJ2-5 and V is TRBV11-2, with unresolved D. The CDR3 extends over 11 amino acids. Per germline, CDR1 SGHAT and CDR2 FQNNGV.

The CDR3 loop reads CASLGTNEKLFF. In DNA form, the CDR3 reads TGTGCCAGCCTTGGGACTAATGAAAAACTGTTTTTT. The chain has TRBV7-9 and TRBJ1-4; no definite D call. V was pared by 8 bases and J by 2 bases, with 6 bases between. The CDR3 is made up of 12 amino acids. The germline CDR1 and CDR2 sequences are SEHNR and FQNEAQ (reference sequence).

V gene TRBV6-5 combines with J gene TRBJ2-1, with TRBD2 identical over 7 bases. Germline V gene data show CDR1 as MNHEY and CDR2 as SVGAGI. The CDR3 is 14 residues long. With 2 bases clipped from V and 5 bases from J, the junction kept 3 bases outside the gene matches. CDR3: CASSYGTNNNEQFF. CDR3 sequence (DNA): TGTGCCAGCAGTTACGGGACTAATAACAATGAGCAGTTCTTC.

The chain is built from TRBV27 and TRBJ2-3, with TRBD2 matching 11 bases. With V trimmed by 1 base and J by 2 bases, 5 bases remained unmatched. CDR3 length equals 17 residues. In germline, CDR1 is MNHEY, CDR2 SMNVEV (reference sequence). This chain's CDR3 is CASSLWGLADNTDTQYF. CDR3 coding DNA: TGTGCCAGCAGTTTATGGGGACTAGCGGACAACACAGATACGCAGTATTTT.

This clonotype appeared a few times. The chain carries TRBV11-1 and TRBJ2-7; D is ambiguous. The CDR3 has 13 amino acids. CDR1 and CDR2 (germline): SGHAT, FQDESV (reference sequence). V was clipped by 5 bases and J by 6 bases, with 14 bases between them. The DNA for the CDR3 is TGTGCCAGCAGCGAGACGGACCCCCGCGAGCAGTACTTC. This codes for CASSETDPREQYF.

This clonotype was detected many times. The CDR3 here is CASSPGTANEQFF. In DNA, the CDR3 is TGTGCCAGCAGCCCCGGGACAGCCAATGAGCAGTTCTTC. The rearrangement joins TRBV12-3 or TRBV12-4 to TRBJ2-1; 7 bases fit TRBD1. V gave up 6 bases and J gave up 6 bases; unmatched junction bases: 5. This CDR3 contains 13 residues.

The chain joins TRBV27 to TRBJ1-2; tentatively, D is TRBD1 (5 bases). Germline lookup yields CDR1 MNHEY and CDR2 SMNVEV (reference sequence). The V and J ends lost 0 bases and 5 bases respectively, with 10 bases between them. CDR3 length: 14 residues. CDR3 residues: CASSLSTGQYGYTF. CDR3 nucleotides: TGTGCCAGCAGTTTATCTACAGGTCAATATGGCTACACCTTC.

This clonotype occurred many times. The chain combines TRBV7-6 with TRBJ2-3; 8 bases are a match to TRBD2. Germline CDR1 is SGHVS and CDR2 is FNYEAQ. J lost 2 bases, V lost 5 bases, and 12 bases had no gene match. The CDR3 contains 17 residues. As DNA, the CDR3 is TGTGCCAGCAGCGGGACTGCGGGCGGGGGGTACACAGATACGCAGTATTTT. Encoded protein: CASSGTAGGGYTDTQYF.